This entry concerns a single T cell receptor beta chain. This clonotype was observed a handful of times. The clone's antigen remains unknown. Base qualities were left out, and no much larger clone turns up one base away. Donors were a few dozen systemically healthy Caucasian individuals from Russia aged about 6 to 100 years. Each donor gave approximately 9.4 milliliters of peripheral blood, drawn into EDTA-treated Vacutainer tubes. PBMCs were isolated by Ficoll-Paque density-gradient centrifugation, with at least 6 million obtained per sample. Total RNA was extracted from PBMCs with Trizol reagent, with at least 6 micrograms obtained per sample. For every donor, flow cytometry on a PBMC aliquot measured the percentage of naive CD45RAhigh/CD27high T cells. The sample is drawn from a study of blood T cells in healthy people across ages (dated by TCRdb to 2014 to 2015). Context from the whole study: Template switching captured roughly one uniquely barcoded TCR beta cDNA molecule per two T cells in model experiments. To track age-related changes in TCR beta repertoire diversity, the study relied on deep sequencing normalized with unique cDNA molecular identifiers. Using the same blood draw, the study looked at two additional independent replicas of 1 million unique cDNA reads for two donors, one aged 18 to 30 and the other aged 80 or older. To avoid experimental bias, donors of different ages were distributed randomly across sequencing lanes. The donors were split into four age groups: young (average approximately 16 years), middle-aged (roughly 39), aged (over 55) and long-lived (more than 80).

The library was produced with 5' RACE. The listed sequencing device is Illumina HiSeq 2500. A second PCR of roughly 6 to 12 cycles was run with a J-beta primer mix and a sample-barcoded 5' primer. A unique molecular identifier was introduced onto each TCR beta cDNA molecule by a template-switch 5' adaptor carrying 12 random nucleotides. At least 2.5 million CDR3-containing paired-end reads were obtained from each sample. First-strand cDNA was synthesized from all RNA with the Mint cDNA synthesis kit, primed by a TRBC-specific oligonucleotide. Following uracil-DNA glycosylase treatment, all cDNA underwent a first 18-cycle PCR with the universal primers M1SS and BC2_uni_R. Per the authors' processing: Each sample was normalized by randomly selecting 1 million high-quality reads, each carrying a distinct molecular identifier. Reads sharing molecular identifiers were discarded rather than binned into consensus sequences. CDR3 identification, clonotype clustering and error correction used MiTCR with a Q25 quality threshold and the strictest error-elimination algorithm. A nonparametric unseen species model with Euler transformation was used to estimate a lower bound on total TCR beta diversity. TCRdb redid the processing of the public reads, applying fastp at Q25 and MiXCR, and retained in-frame beta chains. For every CDR3 protein sequence, its rows merge into one entry that carries the most common genes and DNA. The V and J calls shown here were made by TCRdb, not taken from the authors' results. The sample table shows fewer than 900,000 distinct CDR3 sequences, and approximately 35% are seen once. The ten largest clones add up to 10% to 15% of the sample.

Summary of the overall study and its limitations: Because donor CMV infection status was unknown, age-related changes in expanded clonotypes were potentially confounded. Estimates of total diversity based on one million sequenced T cells were regarded as lower bounds and as underestimates. Observed TCR beta diversity correlated strongly with the percentage of naive T cells measured by flow cytometry. Observed TCR beta diversity per million T cells fell roughly linearly with age, and a significant reduction was already apparent by age around 40. Since profiling was done on bulk unsorted PBMCs, naive and antigen-experienced compartments could not be conclusively compared. Compared with the aged group, more naive CD4+ T cells, fewer expanded clones and increased TCR diversity were shown by the long-lived group, suggesting age selection.

The CDR3, from cysteine to phenylalanine, totals 16 residues. Here the CDR3 DNA is all that survives: 48 bases in frame from base 1. Per the germline V gene, ENHRY is the CDR1 and SYGVKD is the CDR2. Clipping removes 6 bases from V and 0 bases from J, with 8 as the unmatched junction base count. The sequence links TRBV10-3 to TRBJ2-1; 7 bases in between match TRBD2. The sequence derives from a man younger than 35 in good health. Sequenced material: blood. The nucleotide sequence is TGTGCCATCAGCGGGAGAGCGGGGTCCTCCTACAATGAGCAGTTCTTC. This is translated as CAISGRAGSSYNEQFF.